The next 8 T cell receptor beta chains were all read from a single sample in a study of T cells after yellow fever vaccination. MiXCR, run by TCRdb on the 5' RACE reads, gives a single entry per CDR3 protein. The sample holds approximately 300,000 distinct CDR3 sequences, around 6.8% seen once. The sequencing here drew on PBMCs, taken about 41 days after the first yellow fever vaccination. The receptors derive from a man aged 18 to 29 who received the YFV17D yellow fever vaccine.

This clonotype was found many times. The rearrangement joins TRBV5-1 to TRBJ2-7; TRBD1 is a possible D gene (6 bases). The germline gives CDR1 SGHRS, CDR2 YFSETQ. Trimming took 4 bases from V and 0 from J, leaving 17 bases between them. CDR3 size: 16 residues. The CDR3 protein is CASSVGWMDSSYEQYF. In DNA, the CDR3 is TGCGCCAGCAGCGTAGGGTGGATGGACAGCTCCTACGAGCAGTACTTC.

This clonotype was detected many times. J is TRBJ2-5 and V is TRBV4-2; tentatively, D is TRBD2 (6 bases). V dropped 0 bases and J dropped 12 bases, with 17 bases sitting between them. The germline CDR1 and CDR2 sequences are LGHNA and YNFKEQ. The CDR3 consists of 14 residues. The CDR3 is CASSQEPLTGGKYF. In nucleotides, the CDR3 is TGTGCCAGCAGCCAAGAACCTTTAACCGGGGGAAAGTACTTC.

V gene TRBV20-1 combines with J gene TRBJ2-4; 9 positions agree with TRBD1. Trimming took 5 bases from V and 1 from J; bases not matched to a gene: 9. Germline V gives CDR1 DFQATT, CDR2 SNEGSKA (reference sequence). The CDR3 runs to 16 residues. CDR3 DNA: TGCAGTGCTCCCGGGACAGGGATTGAGGCCAAAAACATTCAGTACTTC. Amino acids: CSAPGTGIEAKNIQYF.

The chain couples TRBV20-1 to TRBJ2-3; 8 positions agree with TRBD2. Germline V CDR1 and CDR2: DFQATT, SNEGSKA (reference sequence). Unmatched junction bases numbered 13, after V lost 5 bases and J lost 6 bases. This CDR3 has 15 residues. CDR3 loop: CSAPDSGASWDTQYF. DNA for the CDR3: TGCAGTGCTCCCGATAGCGGGGCCTCGTGGGATACGCAGTATTTT.

The table lists this clonotype with a few counts. V usage is TRBV4-3 and J usage is TRBJ2-3; D uncertain. The CDR3 spans 14 residues. Germline V lookup: CDR1 LGHNA, CDR2 YSLEER. V dropped 4 bases and J dropped 2 bases, with 10 bases sitting between them. The CDR3 DNA is TGCGCCAGCAGCCGGTCTGATTACACAGATACGCAGTATTTT. Its translation is CASSRSDYTDTQYF.

This clonotype has only a few counts. This rearrangement joins TRBV20-1 to TRBJ2-1, with 10 bases aligning to TRBD2. This CDR3 has 16 amino acids. Looked up from germline, CDR1 is DFQATT and CDR2 is SNEGSKA (reference sequence). The V and J ends lost 6 bases and 9 bases, in that order; junction bases with no gene match: 17. CDR3 residues: CSARGSGGILRGEQFF. The DNA of the CDR3 is TGCAGTGCGAGGGGTAGCGGGGGGATCCTTAGGGGTGAGCAGTTCTTC.

This clonotype was counted between two and nine times. The genes are TRBV7-9 and TRBJ1-4; D is unresolved. This CDR3 contains 11 residues. CDR1 is SEHNR, CDR2 FQNEAQ, per germline (reference sequence). V lost 1 base and J lost 14, with 8 bases in between. CDR3 DNA: TGTGCCAGCAGCTTAGGTGGACTGCTGTTTTTT. Translation: CASSLGGLLFF.

The rearrangement joins TRBV4-3 to TRBJ1-2, with D tentatively TRBD1 (6 bases). The V gene lost 0 bases and the J gene lost 9 bases, with 14 bases spanning the gap. The germline CDR1 and CDR2 sequences are LGHNA and YSLEER. The CDR3 sequence is 14 residues long. In DNA, the CDR3 is TGCGCCAGCAGCCAAGATCTGGGGGCGCCTAGCTACACCTTC. This encodes CASSQDLGAPSYTF.